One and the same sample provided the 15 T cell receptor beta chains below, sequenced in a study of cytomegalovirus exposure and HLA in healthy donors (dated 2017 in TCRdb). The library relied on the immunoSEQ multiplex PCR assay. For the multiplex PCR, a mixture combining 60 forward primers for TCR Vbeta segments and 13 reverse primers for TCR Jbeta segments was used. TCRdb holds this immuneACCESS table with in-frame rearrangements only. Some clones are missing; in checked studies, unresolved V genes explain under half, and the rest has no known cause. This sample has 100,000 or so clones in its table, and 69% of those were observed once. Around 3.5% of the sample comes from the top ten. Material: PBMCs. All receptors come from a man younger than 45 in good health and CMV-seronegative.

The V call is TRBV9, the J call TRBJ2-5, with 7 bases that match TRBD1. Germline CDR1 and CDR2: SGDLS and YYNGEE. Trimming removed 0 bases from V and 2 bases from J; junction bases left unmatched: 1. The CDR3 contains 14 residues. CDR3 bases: TGTGCCAGCAGCGTAGAGGGACAGCAAGAGACCCAGTACTTC. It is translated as CASSVEGQQETQYF.

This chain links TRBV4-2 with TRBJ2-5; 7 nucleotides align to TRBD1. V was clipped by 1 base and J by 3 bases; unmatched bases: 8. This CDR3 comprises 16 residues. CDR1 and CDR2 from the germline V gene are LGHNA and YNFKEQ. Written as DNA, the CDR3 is TGTGCCAGCAGCCAAGTACGGGCCGGGACAGAAGAGACCCAGTACTTC. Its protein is CASSQVRAGTEETQYF.

CDR3: CASSWSPVRGYEQYF. The CDR3 DNA sequence: TGTGCCAGCAGCTGGAGCCCAGTCAGGGGCTACGAGCAGTACTTC. The rearrangement links TRBV5-5 to TRBJ2-7; maybe TRBD1 (6 bases). CDR1 and CDR2 from the germline V gene are SGHKS and YYEKEE (reference sequence). This CDR3 spans 15 amino acids. V gave up 3 bases and J gave up 3 bases, with 16 bases separating them.

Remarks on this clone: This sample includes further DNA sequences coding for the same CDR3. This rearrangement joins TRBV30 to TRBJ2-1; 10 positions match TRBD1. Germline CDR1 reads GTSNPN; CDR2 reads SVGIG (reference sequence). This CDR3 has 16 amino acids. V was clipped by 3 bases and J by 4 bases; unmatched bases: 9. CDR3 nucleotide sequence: TGTGCCTGGAGCGTTACCGGGACAGGGGAATACAATGAGCAGTTCTTC. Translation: CAWSVTGTGEYNEQFF.

The CDR3 here is CASSHQLAGGYPSYNEQFF. The CDR3 nucleotides read TGTGCCAGCAGCCATCAACTAGCGGGAGGGTACCCGTCCTACAATGAGCAGTTCTTC. J is TRBJ2-1 and V is TRBV4-2; TRBD2 matches at 13 bases. This CDR3 region has 19 residues. The germline gives CDR1 LGHNA, CDR2 YNFKEQ. J lost 1 base, V lost 3 bases, and 9 bases had no gene match.

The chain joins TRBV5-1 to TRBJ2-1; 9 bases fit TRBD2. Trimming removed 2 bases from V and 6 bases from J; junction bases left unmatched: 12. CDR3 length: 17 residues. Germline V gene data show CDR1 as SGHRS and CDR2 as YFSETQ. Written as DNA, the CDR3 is TGCGCCAGCAGCTTAGTTGGTCGTGCGGGAGGGCCCAATGAGCAGTTCTTC. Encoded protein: CASSLVGRAGGPNEQFF.

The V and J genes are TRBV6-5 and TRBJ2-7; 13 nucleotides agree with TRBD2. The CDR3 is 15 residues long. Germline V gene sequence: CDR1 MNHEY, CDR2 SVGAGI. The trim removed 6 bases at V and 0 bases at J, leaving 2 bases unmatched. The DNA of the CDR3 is TGTGCCAGCAGAAGGACTAGCGGGAGCTCCTACGAGCAGTACTTC. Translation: CASRRTSGSSYEQYF.

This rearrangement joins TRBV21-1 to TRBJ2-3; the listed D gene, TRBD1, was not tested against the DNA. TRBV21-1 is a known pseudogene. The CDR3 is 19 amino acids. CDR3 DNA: TGTGCCAGCAGCACCCTAGGACAGGGCGTTGGATCCTTAAATGATACGCAGTATTTT. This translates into CASSTLGQGVGSLNDTQYF.

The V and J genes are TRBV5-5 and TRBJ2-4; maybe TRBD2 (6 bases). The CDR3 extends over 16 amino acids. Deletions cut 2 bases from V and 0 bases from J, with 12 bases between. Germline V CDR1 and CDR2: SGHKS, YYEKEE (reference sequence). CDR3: CASSFRGAGAKNIQYF. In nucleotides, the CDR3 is TGTGCCAGCAGCTTTAGAGGAGCGGGAGCCAAAAACATTCAGTACTTC.

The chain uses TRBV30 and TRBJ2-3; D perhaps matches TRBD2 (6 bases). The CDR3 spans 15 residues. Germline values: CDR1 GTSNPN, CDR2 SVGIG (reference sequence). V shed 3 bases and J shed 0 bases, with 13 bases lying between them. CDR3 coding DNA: TGTGCCTGGAGCAACTCGGGACTTAGCACAGATACGCAGTATTTT. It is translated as CAWSNSGLSTDTQYF.

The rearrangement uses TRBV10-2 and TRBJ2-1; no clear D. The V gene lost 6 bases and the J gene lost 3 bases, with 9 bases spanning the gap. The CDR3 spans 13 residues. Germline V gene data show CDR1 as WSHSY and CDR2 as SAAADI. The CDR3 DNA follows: TGCGCCAGCAGGGGCGACCTCTACAATGAGCAGTTCTTC. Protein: CASRGDLYNEQFF.

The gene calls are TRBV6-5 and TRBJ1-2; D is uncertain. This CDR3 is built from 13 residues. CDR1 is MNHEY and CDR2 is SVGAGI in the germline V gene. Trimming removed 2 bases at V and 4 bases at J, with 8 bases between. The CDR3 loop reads CASSYQASYGYTF. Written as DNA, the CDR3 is TGTGCCAGCAGTTACCAGGCCTCCTATGGCTACACCTTC.

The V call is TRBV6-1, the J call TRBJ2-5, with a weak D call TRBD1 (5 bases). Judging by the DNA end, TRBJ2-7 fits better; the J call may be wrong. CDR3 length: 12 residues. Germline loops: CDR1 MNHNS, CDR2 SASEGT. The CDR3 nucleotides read TGTGCCAGCACCCAGGGTCGCTACGAGCAGTACTTC. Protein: CASTQGRYEQYF.

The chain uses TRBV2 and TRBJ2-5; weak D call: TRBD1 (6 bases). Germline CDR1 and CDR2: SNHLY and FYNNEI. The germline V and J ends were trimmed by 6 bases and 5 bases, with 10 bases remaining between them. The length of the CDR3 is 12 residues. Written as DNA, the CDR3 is TGTGCCAGCAGGGACAGTGGGGAGACCCAGTACTTC. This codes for CASRDSGETQYF. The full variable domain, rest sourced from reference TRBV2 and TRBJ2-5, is EPEVTQTPSHQVTQMGQEVILRCVPISNHLYFYWYRQILGQKVEFLVSFYNNEISEKSEIFDDQFSVERPDGSNFTLKIRSTKLEDSAMYFCASRDSGETQYFGPGTRLLVL.

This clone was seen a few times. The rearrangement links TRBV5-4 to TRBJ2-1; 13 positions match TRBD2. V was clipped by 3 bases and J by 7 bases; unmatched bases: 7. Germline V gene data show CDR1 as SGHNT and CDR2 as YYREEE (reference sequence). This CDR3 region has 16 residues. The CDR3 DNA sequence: TGTGCCAGCAGCTCGGGACTAGCGGGAACGAGGAATGAGCAGTTCTTC. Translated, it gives CASSSGLAGTRNEQFF.